Described below is a single T cell receptor beta chain sequence and its context. Its antigen is still unknown. These data originate in a study of vaccination effects on CD4 cells after COVID-19. The overall study: Researchers obtained post-vaccine samples at a median of 72 days past the second dose. Researchers reported culturing 2 million to 2.5 million PBMC in each well, adding around 10 IU/ml IL-2 and 9 to 10 ug/ml peptides.

Profiled with immunoSEQ multiplex PCR; TCRdb holds only in-frame clones, not every one. The table has some 47,000 clones, about 70% seen once; the top ten hold around 6.3%. CD4+ T cell isolation took place after approximately 11 days of culture. Participants each got two BNT162b2 or mRNA-1273 vaccine doses. Each vaccine recipient was nucleocapsid antibody negative and had no prior SARS-CoV-2 infection. Half the medium was swapped for IL-2 medium on days 3 and 7. The V gene's germline CDR1 is SGHVS and CDR2 FQNEAQ. This CDR3 comprises 18 residues. Trimming took off 0 bases at V and 0 bases at J, with 15 bases between the two ends.

The chain joins TRBV7-8 to TRBJ1-5, with D maybe TRBD1 (5 bases). The sequence derives from a human donor who received a COVID-19 vaccine. Sequenced material: CD4+ T cells from PBMCs cultured without peptide, taken after COVID-19 vaccination. CDR3 loop: CASSLASGPAPSNQPQHF. The CDR3 DNA follows: TGTGCCAGCAGCTTAGCGTCGGGGCCCGCACCTAGCAATCAGCCCCAGCATTTT.